The 9 T cell receptor beta chains presented below share a single source sample, sequenced in a study of T cell responses to AZD1222 COVID-19 vaccine. The method was immunoSEQ multiplex PCR; TCRdb's version includes in-frame clones alone and lacks a portion of them. The sample shows some 80,000 clones, approximately 80% of them seen only once. The input for sequencing was peripheral blood, taken 28 days after the second dose of the MenACWY control vaccine. The receptors derive from an adult who received the MenACWY meningococcal vaccine as a control.

This chain connects TRBV4-1 to TRBJ2-4, with D possibly TRBD2 on 7 matching bases. Trimming left V 3 bases short and J 6 bases short, with 9 bases between. The CDR3 is 13 amino acids. Germline V gene data show CDR1 as MGHRA and CDR2 as YSYEKL. CDR3 DNA sequence: TGCGCCAGCAGCCAGGGAGGGGGAAACATTCAGTACTTC. Translating it yields CASSQGGGNIQYF.

V gene TRBV28 combines with J gene TRBJ2-1; perhaps TRBD1 as D (6 bases). Germline V gene lookup returns CDR1 MDHEN and CDR2 SYDVKM. Trimming shortened V by 4 bases and J by 0 bases, and 16 bases separated the two germline ends. The CDR3 covers 17 residues. The CDR3 DNA reads as TGTGCCAGCAGTTCGGACAGCGGATTGATCTCCTACAATGAGCAGTTCTTC. It translates to CASSSDSGLISYNEQFF.

The rearrangement joins TRBV18 to TRBJ1-2; the match to TRBD1 covers 9 bases. Germline V gene lookup returns CDR1 KGHSH and CDR2 LQKENI. This CDR3 is built from 13 residues. J was trimmed by 5 bases and V by 4 bases; bases with no gene match: 2. The CDR3 DNA follows: TGTGCCAGCTCACGGGACAGGGATTATGGCTACACCTTC. It is translated as CASSRDRDYGYTF.

The V gene is TRBV29-1, the J gene TRBJ2-1, with TRBD2 identical over 12 bases. The CDR3 is 16 amino acids. V lost 8 bases and J lost 8; bases outside the gene matches: 16. Germline CDR1 reads SQVTM; CDR2 reads ANQGSEA. Here the CDR3 reads CSLGLAGFRGVDEQFF. In DNA, the CDR3 is TGCAGCTTAGGACTAGCGGGATTTAGAGGGGTAGATGAGCAGTTCTTC.

The J gene is TRBJ2-7, the V gene TRBV6-1; no clear D gene. CDR1 MNHNS and CDR2 SASEGT come from the germline V gene. There are 12 residues in the CDR3. V lost 0 bases to trimming and J lost 4 bases, with 4 bases between them. The CDR3 reads CASSEAGYEQYF. The CDR3, as DNA: TGTGCCAGCAGTGAAGCGGGGTACGAGCAGTACTTC.

This clone has just a few counts. The gene calls are TRBV5-1 and TRBJ2-1, with D maybe TRBD2 (6 bases). With 0 bases removed from V and 8 bases from J, the gap between germline ends came to 18 bases. CDR3 length: 16 amino acids. The germline CDR1 and CDR2 sequences are SGHRS and YFSETQ. The CDR3 nucleotides read TGCGCCAGCAGCTTGGGGGCAGGGAGGTTAAACGATGAGCAGTTCTTC. Protein product: CASSLGAGRLNDEQFF. The variable domain in full, completed from reference TRBV5-1 and TRBJ2-1, reads KAGVTQTPRYLIKTRGQQVTLSCSPISGHRSVSWYQQTPGQGLQFLFEYFSETQRNKGNFPGRFSGRQFSNSRSEMNVSTLELGDSALYLCASSLGAGRLNDEQFFGPGTRLTVL.

This chain uses TRBV11-1 with TRBJ2-5, with D perhaps TRBD2 (5 bases). Germline CDR1 SGHAT, CDR2 FQDESV (reference sequence). The V and J ends lost 5 bases and 5 bases respectively, with 9 bases between them. The CDR3 sequence is 12 residues long. The CDR3 bases are TGTGCCAGCAGCCGACCGGGGGAGACCCAGTACTTC. Its protein product is CASSRPGETQYF. Complete variable domain (other parts from reference TRBV11-1 and TRBJ2-5): EAEVAQSPRYKITEKSQAVAFWCDPISGHATLYWYRQILGQGPELLVQFQDESVVDDSQLPKDRFSAERLKGVDSTLKIQPAELGDSAMYLCASSRPGETQYFGPGTRLLVL.

V usage is TRBV20-1 and J usage is TRBJ1-4; 7 nucleotides align to TRBD1. CDR1 and CDR2 (germline): DFQATT, SNEGSKA (reference sequence). The CDR3 is 15 amino acids. Losses at the gene ends were 3 bases for V and 1 base for J; bases not matched to a gene: 5. As DNA, the CDR3 is TGCAGTGCTAGTGGGGCAGGGGGAACTAATGAAAAACTGTTTTTT. Amino acid sequence: CSASGAGGTNEKLFF.

V usage is TRBV15 and J usage is TRBJ1-5, with D unresolved. V lost 0 bases to trimming and J lost 2 bases, with 8 bases between them. The CDR3 covers 15 residues. The germline gives CDR1 LNHNV, CDR2 YYDKDF (reference sequence). CDR3 nucleotide sequence: TGTGCCACCAGCAGAGATTTAGTCGGCAATCAGCCCCAGCATTTT. Protein product: CATSRDLVGNQPQHF.